These 20 T cell receptor beta chains were all obtained from the same sample, sequenced in a study of cytomegalovirus exposure and HLA in healthy donors. The PCR employed 60 Vbeta primers together with 13 Jbeta primers. Clones were sequenced by immunoSEQ multiplex PCR, and TCRdb holds only the in-frame ones, with some missing. The table has 100,000 to 150,000 clones, over 70% seen once. The sequenced material came from PBMCs. Receptors originate from a woman in her thirties or forties in good health and CMV-seronegative.

The chain links TRBV28 to TRBJ2-3; 12 bases map to TRBD2. The CDR3 contains 19 residues. In germline, CDR1 is MDHEN, CDR2 SYDVKM. V was pared by 3 bases and J by 2 bases, with 12 bases of the junction left unmatched. The CDR3 sequence is CASSFSGLAGGTITDTQYF. CDR3 nucleotide sequence: TGTGCCAGCAGTTTCTCCGGGCTAGCGGGGGGGACTATCACAGATACGCAGTATTTT.

The chain carries TRBV29-1 and TRBJ2-1, with 7 bases that match TRBD1. Trimming at V came to 5 bases and at J to 9 bases, leaving 13 bases not matched to a gene. Germline V gene sequence: CDR1 SQVTM, CDR2 ANQGSEA. This CDR3 spans 14 amino acids. The CDR3 region is CSVHRGQTFGEQFF. CDR3 DNA sequence: TGCAGCGTTCACAGGGGTCAGACCTTCGGTGAGCAGTTCTTC.

The chain links TRBV19 to TRBJ2-5; 11 bases fit TRBD1. The J call could be wrong; TRBJ2-7 is a better fit for the DNA end. The CDR3 extends over 15 amino acids. CDR1 LNHDA and CDR2 SQIVND come from the germline V gene (reference sequence). The CDR3 is CASSAGQGAWDEQYF. The CDR3 DNA reads as TGTGCCAGTAGCGCCGGACAGGGGGCATGGGACGAGCAGTACTTC.

The rearrangement uses TRBV10-3 and TRBJ2-7; 9 bases agree with TRBD2. Germline CDR1 and CDR2: ENHRY and SYGVKD. Germline trimming cut 4 bases from V and 0 bases from J; bases unmatched to any gene: 10. This CDR3 has 17 residues. The CDR3 bases are TGTGCCATCAGTGGACTAGCGGAGACCACCGCCTCCTACGAGCAGTACTTC. This codes for CAISGLAETTASYEQYF.

This sequence joins TRBV27 and TRBJ2-6; no reliable D call. Looked up from germline, CDR1 is MNHEY and CDR2 is SMNVEV (reference sequence). Deletions cut 8 bases from V and 1 base from J, with 9 bases between. The CDR3 length is 14 residues. The chain's CDR3 is CASLSYSGANVLTF. CDR3 DNA: TGTGCCAGCCTTTCCTATTCTGGGGCCAACGTCCTGACTTTC. Full variable domain (remainder filled in from reference TRBV27 and TRBJ2-6): EAQVTQNPRYLITVTGKKLTVTCSQNMNHEYMSWYRQDPGLGLRQIYYSMNVEVTDKGDVPEGYKVSRKEKRNFPLILESPSPNQTSLYFCASLSYSGANVLTFGAGSRLTVL.

This rearrangement joins TRBV4-2 to TRBJ2-7; 9 bases match TRBD2. Germline CDR1 LGHNA, CDR2 YNFKEQ. CDR3 length equals 14 residues. After removal of 1 base from V and 4 bases from J, the junction contained 2 bases not matched to a gene. CDR3 sequence reads: CASSQGLAGYEQYF. The CDR3 DNA sequence: TGTGCCAGCAGCCAAGGGCTAGCGGGATACGAGCAGTACTTC.

The chain carries TRBV5-1 and TRBJ1-1; possibly TRBD1 for D (5 bases). This CDR3 contains 14 residues. Trimming left V 1 base short and J 4 bases short, with 11 bases between. CDR1 and CDR2 from the germline V gene are SGHRS and YFSETQ. The chain's CDR3 is CASSLSQQGTEAFF. CDR3 coding DNA: TGCGCCAGCAGCTTGTCACAGCAGGGCACTGAAGCTTTCTTT.

The rearrangement uses TRBV28 and TRBJ2-7; D might be TRBD2 (6 bases). There are 14 residues in the CDR3. CDR1 and CDR2 (germline): MDHEN, SYDVKM. Deletions cut 7 bases from V and 12 bases from J, with 25 bases between. For the CDR3, the DNA is TGTGCCAGCATCACCCCCGGTGTGCGGGGCACGTTGTACTTC. Protein: CASITPGVRGTLYF.

The chain has TRBV9 and TRBJ2-3; D uncertain. This CDR3 contains 15 residues. CDR1 is SGDLS and CDR2 is YYNGEE in the germline V gene. V was trimmed by 0 bases and J by 3 bases, leaving 11 bases between them. The CDR3 DNA reads TGTGCCAGCAGCGTAGTACCAGGTTGGACAGATACGCAGTATTTT. Protein: CASSVVPGWTDTQYF.

The genes are TRBV29-1 and TRBJ2-5; TRBD2 might be the D (6 bases). Trimming pared 6 bases from V and 2 bases from J, leaving 19 bases between. From germline, CDR1 is SQVTM and CDR2 ANQGSEA. The CDR3 length is 15 residues. The CDR3 nucleotides are TGCAGCGTCCCACCAGGATTGGACTATCAAGAGACCCAGTACTTC. Translation gives CSVPPGLDYQETQYF.

The rearrangement links TRBV7-9 to TRBJ2-1; no firm D call. Germline CDR1 and CDR2: SEHNR and FQNEAQ (reference sequence). The CDR3 is 13 residues long. The ends were cut back, 4 bases at V and 4 bases at J, with 8 bases in the middle. The CDR3 loop is CASSSDNYNEQFF. DNA for the CDR3: TGTGCCAGCAGCTCAGACAATTACAATGAGCAGTTCTTC. Full variable domain (remainder filled in from reference TRBV7-9 and TRBJ2-1): DTGVSQNPRHKITKRGQNVTFRCDPISEHNRLYWYRQTLGQGPEFLTYFQNEAQLEKSRLLSDRFSAERPKGSFSTLEIQRTEQGDSAMYLCASSSDNYNEQFFGPGTRLTVL.

The CDR3 sequence is CASRRTGSVYSGNTIYF. CDR3 nucleotide sequence: TGTGCCAGCAGACGGACAGGGTCCGTGTATTCCGGAAACACCATATATTTT. J is TRBJ1-3 and V is TRBV27; TRBD1 agrees at 8 bases. Germline V CDR1 and CDR2: MNHEY, SMNVEV (reference sequence). The CDR3 runs to 17 residues. The V and J ends lost 6 bases and 4 bases, in that order; junction bases with no gene match: 14.

This chain joins TRBV28 and TRBJ1-2, with D possibly TRBD1 on 5 matching bases. Trimming shortened V by 3 bases and J by 10 bases, and 18 bases separated the two germline ends. The germline gives CDR1 MDHEN, CDR2 SYDVKM. CDR3 length: 14 residues. The CDR3 spells CASSLGGPRLYYTF. CDR3 sequence (DNA): TGTGCCAGCAGTTTGGGGGGTCCCAGATTATACTACACCTTC.

The chain carries TRBV27 and TRBJ1-2; TRBD1 matches at 7 bases. After removal of 4 bases from V and 8 bases from J, the junction contained 7 bases not matched to a gene. From germline, CDR1 is MNHEY and CDR2 SMNVEV (reference sequence). The CDR3 has 13 amino acids. As DNA, the CDR3 is TGTGCCAGCAGTTCCAACAGGGGCGGCGGCTACACCTTC. Protein product: CASSSNRGGGYTF.

This chain uses TRBV18 with TRBJ2-2; D perhaps matches TRBD2 (6 bases). Germline V gives CDR1 KGHSH, CDR2 LQKENI. Trimming shortened V by 6 bases and J by 0 bases, and 14 bases separated the two germline ends. This CDR3 is 16 amino acids long. The CDR3, as DNA: TGTGCCAGCTCTTCCCTGGGCGGGGCGAACACCGGGGAGCTGTTTTTT. This codes for CASSSLGGANTGELFF.

The chain uses TRBV19 and TRBJ1-5; D not certain. The V gene lost 4 bases and the J gene lost 0 bases, with 10 bases spanning the gap. The CDR3 is 15 amino acids. Germline-derived CDR1 and CDR2 are LNHDA and SQIVND (reference sequence). CDR3: CASSNGLYSNQPQHF. The CDR3 DNA reads as TGTGCCAGTAGTAACGGACTATATAGCAATCAGCCCCAGCATTTT. Using reference TRBV19 and TRBJ1-5 for the parts outside the CDR3, the full variable domain is DGGITQSPKYLFRKEGQNVTLSCEQNLNHDAMYWYRQDPGQGLRLIYYSQIVNDFQKGDIAEGYSVSREKKESFPLTVTSAQKNPTAFYLCASSNGLYSNQPQHFGDGTRLSIL.

The chain couples TRBV2 to TRBJ2-7; a possible D gene is TRBD1 (5 bases). The CDR3 extends over 12 amino acids. Germline values: CDR1 SNHLY, CDR2 FYNNEI. The V end lost 4 bases, the J end lost 12 bases, and 16 bases lay between the germline ends. The CDR3 DNA is TGTGCCAGCAGTGCCAGGGTAAAGTCGTCGTACTTC. It encodes CASSARVKSSYF.

Turning to this clone: The sample holds other DNA sequences that translate to the same CDR3. The rearrangement uses TRBV11-3 and TRBJ2-5; tentatively, D is TRBD1 (6 bases). V was trimmed by 4 bases and J by 5 bases, leaving 11 bases between them. Germline values: CDR1 SGHNT, CDR2 YENEEA. CDR3 size: 13 residues. The CDR3 coding sequence is TGTGCCAGCAGCTCTTACAGGGAGGAGACCCAGTACTTC. Its translation is CASSSYREETQYF.

The chain couples TRBV19 to TRBJ1-1, with D perhaps matching TRBD1 (5 bases). The length of the CDR3 is 14 residues. The ends were cut back, 6 bases at V and 3 bases at J, with 14 bases in the middle. Germline CDR1 LNHDA, CDR2 SQIVND (reference sequence). The CDR3, as DNA: TGTGCCAGTAGGTCTTGGGGGAGGTACACTGAAGCTTTCTTT. Residues: CASRSWGRYTEAFF.

V is TRBV5-1 and J is TRBJ1-1, with 7 bases matching TRBD1. In germline, CDR1 is SGHRS, CDR2 YFSETQ. The CDR3 loop spans 14 amino acids. The ends lost 0 bases at V and 1 base at J; junction bases unmatched: 0. This chain's CDR3 is CASSLAGGNTEAFF. The CDR3 region has the DNA TGCGCCAGCAGCTTGGCAGGGGGGAACACTGAAGCTTTCTTT. The complete variable domain, with remaining parts taken from reference TRBV5-1 and TRBJ1-1, reads KAGVTQTPRYLIKTRGQQVTLSCSPISGHRSVSWYQQTPGQGLQFLFEYFSETQRNKGNFPGRFSGRQFSNSRSEMNVSTLELGDSALYLCASSLAGGNTEAFFGQGTRLTVV.